This TCR beta chain was profiled in a study of OX40 agonist ivuxolimab in advanced cancers. The repertoire was sequenced with immunoSEQ multiplex PCR; TCRdb's copy has only in-frame clones and lacks some. Of around 61,000 clones listed, about 90% are singletons. V lost 3 bases, J lost 1 base, and 6 bases lay in between. The CDR3 contains 14 residues. From germline, CDR1 is SNHLY and CDR2 FYNNEI. The sample was CD4+ or CD8+ T cells sorted from blood, taken in a trial of the OX40 agonist ivuxolimab. The chain employs TRBV2 and TRBJ1-4; D uncertain. This TCR was recovered from an adult with an advanced solid tumor such as melanoma, head and neck, liver or kidney cancer. The CDR3 DNA reads TGTGCCAGCAGTGACGGAATAACTAATGAAAAACTGTTTTTT. It specifies CASSDGITNEKLFF. Full variable domain (missing parts from reference TRBV2 and TRBJ1-4): EPEVTQTPSHQVTQMGQEVILRCVPISNHLYFYWYRQILGQKVEFLVSFYNNEISEKSEIFDDQFSVERPDGSNFTLKIRSTKLEDSAMYFCASSDGITNEKLFFGSGTQLSVL.